The 18 T cell receptor beta chains given below trace back to one sample, sequenced in a study of CD4 and CD8 cells across lung adenocarcinoma regions. TCRdb passed the PCR reads through MiXCR, listing each CDR3 protein once. The table shows tens of thousands of distinct CDR3 sequences, with almost 50% occurring only once. The source material was CD8+ T cells from the center of a lung tumor. Receptors originate from a male donor with lung adenocarcinoma. The CD4 and CD8 labels of this study may be unreliable.

Regarding this clonotype: The junction departs from germline at one end; a sequencing error may be responsible. The chain carries TRBV6-1 and TRBJ2-3; D may be TRBD1 (5 bases). The V gene's germline CDR1 is MNHNS and CDR2 SASEGT. The CDR3 is made up of 16 amino acids. This CDR3 reads CASSEAGPWAEDTQYF. The DNA for the CDR3 is TGTGCCAGCAGTGAAGCGGGGCCATGGGCTGAGGACACGCAGTATTTC.

The chain couples TRBV27 to TRBJ1-6; 10 nucleotides match TRBD1. The CDR3 consists of 14 residues. Germline V gene sequence: CDR1 MNHEY, CDR2 SMNVEV (reference sequence). Germline trimming cut 5 bases from V and 8 bases from J; bases unmatched to any gene: 3. In DNA, the CDR3 is TGTGCCAGCAGTGACAGGGGGCCCTATTCACCCCTCCACTTT. This translates into CASSDRGPYSPLHF.

The chain uses TRBV28 and TRBJ2-2; 10 bases fit TRBD1. The CDR3 totals 15 residues. V was clipped by 6 bases and J by 6 bases; unmatched bases: 7. CDR1 MDHEN and CDR2 SYDVKM come from the germline V gene. The CDR3 loop is CASSMTGGPPGELFF. DNA for the CDR3: TGTGCCAGCAGCATGACAGGGGGCCCCCCCGGGGAGCTGTTTTTT.

The chain is built from TRBV7-8 and TRBJ2-2; D possibly corresponds to TRBD2 (6 bases). This CDR3 spans 16 amino acids. V was shortened by 1 base and J by 16 bases, with 25 bases between the two germline ends. Germline V gives CDR1 SGHVS, CDR2 FQNEAQ. The CDR3 protein is CASSLGLPGPGGTQFF. The DNA of the CDR3 is TGTGCCAGCAGCTTAGGACTACCCGGCCCAGGCGGGACGCAGTTTTTT. Together with reference TRBV7-8 and TRBJ2-2, the CDR3 gives the full variable domain: GAGVSQSPRYKVAKRGQDVALRCDPISGHVSLFWYQQALGQGPEFLTYFQNEAQLDKSGLPSDRFFAERPEGSVSTLKIQRTQQEDSAVYLCASSLGLPGPGGTQFFGEGSRLTVL.

The chain employs TRBV20-1 and TRBJ2-7, with 14 bases matching TRBD2. The V segment lost 3 bases and the J segment 3 bases; nucleotides outside the gene matches: 4. There are 15 residues in the CDR3. Germline CDR1 reads DFQATT; CDR2 reads SNEGSKA (reference sequence). The CDR3 DNA is TGCAGTGCTAGGGGGGGGACTAGCGGGAGCTACGAGCAGTACTTC. Translated, it gives CSARGGTSGSYEQYF.

In its sample, this clonotype was seen many times. The chain recombines TRBV28 with TRBJ1-1; possible D gene TRBD1, 5 bases. The CDR3 covers 13 residues. Germline CDR1 is MDHEN and CDR2 is SYDVKM. Between the trimmed V and J ends, which lost 6 bases and 12 bases, there was a span of 20 bases. As DNA, the CDR3 is TGTGCCAGCAGCCCCCCAGACAGAGCCACATCTTTCTTT. This translates into CASSPPDRATSFF.

Of note for this clonotype: A junction end diverges from the germline sequence, so it may reflect a read error. The chain employs TRBV6-4 and TRBJ2-4, with D possibly TRBD1 on 5 matching bases. Germline loops: CDR1 MRHNA, CDR2 SNTAGT. This CDR3 spans 16 amino acids. CDR3 sequence: CASSDSGPGAENIQYF. For the CDR3, the DNA is TGTGCCAGCAGTGACTCGGGGCCAGGAGCCGAAAACATTCAGTACTTC.

This chain joins TRBV6-5 and TRBJ1-5; no definite D call. The germline V gene encodes CDR1 MNHEY and CDR2 SVGAGI. This CDR3 has 14 amino acids. The V gene lost 2 bases and the J gene lost 8 bases, with 13 bases spanning the gap. The CDR3 is CASSYGEGGKPQHF. DNA of the CDR3: TGTGCCAGCAGTTACGGTGAGGGAGGCAAGCCCCAGCATTTT.

The V and J genes are TRBV10-1 and TRBJ1-1; D remains ambiguous. Trimming took off 5 bases at V and 1 base at J, with 8 bases between the two ends. Germline-derived CDR1 and CDR2 are WNHNN and SYGVQD (reference sequence). This CDR3 comprises 13 residues. This CDR3 is CASSLQTNTEAFF. The CDR3 region has the DNA TGCGCCAGCAGTCTACAGACGAACACTGAAGCTTTCTTT.

This clonotype has only a few counts. V gene TRBV27 combines with J gene TRBJ2-5; TRBD1 matches at 7 bases. Per the germline V gene, CDR1 is MNHEY and CDR2 is SMNVEV (reference sequence). V trimming: 2 bases; J trimming: 5 bases; junction bases outside the gene matches: 8. The CDR3 is 15 residues long. CDR3 DNA sequence: TGTGCCAGCAGTTTACACAGGGGCCGAGGGGAGACCCAGTACTTC. It specifies CASSLHRGRGETQYF.

V and J are TRBV6-2 or TRBV6-3 and TRBJ2-3, with 16 positions matching TRBD2. V shed 7 bases and J 1 base; nucleotides not matched to a gene: 8. This CDR3 has 18 residues. Looked up from germline, CDR1 is MNHEY and CDR2 is SVGEGT. DNA for the CDR3: TGTGCCAGCACCGACAGGGGACTAGCGGGGGGGGGCACAGATACGCAGTATTTT. Translation: CASTDRGLAGGGTDTQYF.

The chain is built from TRBV6-2 or TRBV6-3 and TRBJ2-1; D gene uncertain. The germline gives CDR1 MNHEY, CDR2 SVGEGT. V was trimmed by 5 bases and J by 4 bases, leaving 9 bases between them. The CDR3 spans 13 residues. CDR3: CASSPQGYNEQFF. The CDR3 DNA follows: TGTGCCAGCAGTCCCCAAGGGTACAATGAGCAGTTCTTC.

V gene TRBV30 combines with J gene TRBJ2-3, with a tentative D call TRBD2 (6 bases). CDR1 and CDR2 (germline): GTSNPN, SVGIG (reference sequence). The V gene lost 0 bases and the J gene lost 1 base, with 8 bases spanning the gap. The CDR3 runs 14 residues. The CDR3 region is CAWSVPGGTDTQYF. The DNA for the CDR3 is TGTGCCTGGAGTGTCCCGGGAGGCACAGATACGCAGTATTTT.

On this clonotype: A junction boundary mismatches the germline segment, possibly from a read error. This chain joins TRBV6-1 and TRBJ2-3; D is perhaps TRBD1 or TRBD2 (6 bases each). Germline CDR1 MNHNS, CDR2 SASEGT. The CDR3 consists of 16 residues. The CDR3 loop reads CASGGAGGRDEDTQYF. The CDR3 bases are TGTGCCAGCGGGGGAGCCGGGGGCCGGGACGAAGATACCCAGTATTTC.

A note on this clonotype: One end of the junction does not line up with germline, which may come from a read error. The chain employs TRBV6-5 and TRBJ2-3; D may be TRBD2 (5 bases). This CDR3 comprises 15 residues. The germline CDR1 and CDR2 sequences are MNHEY and SVGAGI. CDR3 in amino acids: CASGYRILATDTQYF. In DNA form, the CDR3 reads TGTGCCAGCGGTTACCGGATCCTAGCCACAGATACTCAGTATTTT.

This clonotype came up many times. DNA of the CDR3: TGTGCCAGCGACGGTAGCGGGAGGCCTAGCACAGATACGCAGTATTTT. It yields the protein CASDGSGRPSTDTQYF. V and J are TRBV27 and TRBJ2-3; 10 bases match TRBD2. This CDR3 has 16 amino acids. Germline CDR1 and CDR2: MNHEY and SMNVEV (reference sequence). The V segment lost 8 bases and the J segment 0 bases; nucleotides outside the gene matches: 8.

At least ten counts were recorded for this clonotype. Here the CDR3 DNA reads TGTGCCAGCAGGCCTACTAGCGGGAGGGTGGATGAGCAGTTCTTC. Amino acid sequence: CASRPTSGRVDEQFF. The chain has TRBV28 and TRBJ2-1; 13 bases line up with TRBD2. The V gene's germline CDR1 is MDHEN and CDR2 SYDVKM. The J segment lost 8 bases and the V segment lost 6 bases, leaving 7 bases of the junction unmatched. There are 15 residues in the CDR3.

The gene calls are TRBV7-2 and TRBJ2-5; 10 bases are shared with TRBD2. The CDR3 runs to 16 residues. CDR1 and CDR2 from the germline V gene are SGHTA and FQGNSA. The V gene end was trimmed by 2 bases and the J gene end by 5 bases; junction bases not matched to a gene: 8. The CDR3 is CASSLRTSGMGETQYF. The CDR3 DNA reads TGTGCCAGCAGCTTACGAACTAGCGGGATGGGTGAGACCCAGTACTTC.